This T cell receptor beta chain stems from a study of T cells in Graves' hyperthyroidism and ophthalmopathy. Ten or more counts support this clonotype. The CDR3 regions of TCR beta were amplified from RNA transcripts. First-round RT-PCR targeting the TCR CDR3 was performed with the HTBI primer set. TCRdb reprocessed the multiplex PCR reads via MiXCR and lists one record per CDR3 protein. The profile shows fewer than 250,000 distinct CDR3 sequences, 15% to 20% of them singletons. V was pared by 1 base and J by 0 bases, with 13 bases between. The CDR3 runs 17 residues. CDR1 and CDR2 (germline): SGHAT, FQNNGV. Exclusion followed for patients with uncontrolled infection, other autoimmune disease, pregnancy or lactation.

The chain employs TRBV11-2 and TRBJ1-5; D is unresolved. This clonotype originated in a young woman with Graves' ophthalmopathy. Sequenced material: blood. This CDR3 reads CASSLALGWDSNQPQHF. CDR3 DNA: TGTGCCAGCAGCTTAGCCCTAGGGTGGGATAGCAATCAGCCCCAGCATTTT.